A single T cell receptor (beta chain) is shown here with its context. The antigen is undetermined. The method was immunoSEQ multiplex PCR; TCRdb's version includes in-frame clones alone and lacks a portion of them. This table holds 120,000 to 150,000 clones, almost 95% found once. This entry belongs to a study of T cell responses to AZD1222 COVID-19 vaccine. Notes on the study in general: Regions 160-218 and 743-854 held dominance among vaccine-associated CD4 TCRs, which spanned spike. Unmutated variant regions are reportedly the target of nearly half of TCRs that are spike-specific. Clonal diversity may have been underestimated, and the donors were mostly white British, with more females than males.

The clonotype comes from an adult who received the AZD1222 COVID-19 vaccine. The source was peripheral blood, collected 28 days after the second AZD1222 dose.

CDR3 DNA: TGCAGCGTTTCGGGACAGGGGAATCAGCCCCAGCATTTT. The encoded protein is CSVSGQGNQPQHF. V is TRBV29-1 and J is TRBJ1-5; 10 bases line up with TRBD1. Losses at the gene ends were 5 bases for V and 4 bases for J; bases not matched to a gene: 2. The germline CDR1 and CDR2 sequences are SQVTM and ANQGSEA. The CDR3 spans 13 residues.